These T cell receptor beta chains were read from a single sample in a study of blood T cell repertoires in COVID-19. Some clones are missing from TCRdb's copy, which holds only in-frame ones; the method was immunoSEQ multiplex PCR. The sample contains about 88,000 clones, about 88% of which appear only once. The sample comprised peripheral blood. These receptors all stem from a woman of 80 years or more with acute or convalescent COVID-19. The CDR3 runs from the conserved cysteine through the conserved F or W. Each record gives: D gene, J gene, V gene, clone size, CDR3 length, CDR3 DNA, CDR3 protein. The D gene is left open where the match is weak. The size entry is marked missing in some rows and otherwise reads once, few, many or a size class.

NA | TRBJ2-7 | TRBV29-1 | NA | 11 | TGCAGCGTTTATATTAACTACGAGCAGTACTTC | CSVYINYEQYF
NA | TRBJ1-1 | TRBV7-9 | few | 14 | TGTGCCAGCAGCCCTCGTCGTGCTCAGTCGGAGGCTTTCTTT | CASSPRRAQSEAFF
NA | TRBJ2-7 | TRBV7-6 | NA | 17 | TGTGCCAGCAGCTTACGGTCCGTCCAGGTTTTCTCCTACGAGCAGTACTTC | CASSLRSVQVFSYEQYF
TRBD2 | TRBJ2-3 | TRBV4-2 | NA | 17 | TGTGCCAGCAGCCAAGGGGCCGGGAGGGGCATCACAGATACGCAGTATTTT | CASSQGAGRGITDTQYF
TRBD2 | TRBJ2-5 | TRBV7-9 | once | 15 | TGTGCCAGCAGCCCAGGCGGGAGGGAGGAAGAGACCCAGTACTTC | CASSPGGREEETQYF
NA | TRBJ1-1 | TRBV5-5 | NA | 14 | TGTGCCAGCGCCCCGGGGGGGCTAAAGATTGGAGCTTTCTTT | CASAPGGLKIGAFF
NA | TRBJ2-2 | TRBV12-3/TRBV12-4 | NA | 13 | TGTGCCAGCAGTTACACCCGAACCGGGGAGCTGTTTTTT | CASSYTRTGELFF
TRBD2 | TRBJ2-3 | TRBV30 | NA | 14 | TGTGCCTGGAGTGTAGCGGGGGGCACAGATACGCAGTATTTT | CAWSVAGGTDTQYF
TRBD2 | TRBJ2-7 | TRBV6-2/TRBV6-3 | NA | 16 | TGTGCCAGCAGCCCCGGGACTAGCGGGAGGGCCAACGGGCAGTACTTC | CASSPGTSGRANGQYF
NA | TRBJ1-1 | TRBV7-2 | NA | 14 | TGTGCCAGCAGCCCTGGACAGAGGAACACTGAAGCTTTCTTT | CASSPGQRNTEAFF
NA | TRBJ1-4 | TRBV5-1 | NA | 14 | TGCGCCAGCAGCTCCCTCGGGATTAATGAAAAACTGTTTTTT | CASSSLGINEKLFF
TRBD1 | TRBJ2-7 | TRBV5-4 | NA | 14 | TGTGCCAGCAGCTTGGGGCAACAGGGGATCGAGCAGTACTTC | CASSLGQQGIEQYF
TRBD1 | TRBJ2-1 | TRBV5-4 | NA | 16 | TGTGCCAGCGCTACTCCCGGGACCAACAGGGGGAATGAGCAGTTCTTC | CASATPGTNRGNEQFF
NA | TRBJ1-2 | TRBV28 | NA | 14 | TGTGCCAGCAGTTCGGGTTCAAACCACTATGGCTACACCTTC | CASSSGSNHYGYTF
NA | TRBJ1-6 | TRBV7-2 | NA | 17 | TGTGCCAGCAGCTTAGTAGGGGTCAGCTCCTATAATTCACCCCTCCACTTT | CASSLVGVSSYNSPLHF
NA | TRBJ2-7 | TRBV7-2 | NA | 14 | TGTGCCAGCAGCTTAGAGCCCGGTATTGGCGAGCAGTACTTC | CASSLEPGIGEQYF
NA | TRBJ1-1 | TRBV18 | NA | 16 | TGTGCCAGCTCACCACCTCAGAACCAAAGGGGCACTGAAGCTTTCTTT | CASSPPQNQRGTEAFF
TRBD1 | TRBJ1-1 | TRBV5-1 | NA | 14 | TGCGCCAGCAGCTTTTTTACAGGGGACACTGAAGCTTTCTTT | CASSFFTGDTEAFF
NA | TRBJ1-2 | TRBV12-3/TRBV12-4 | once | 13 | TGTGCCAGCAGTCGACAGGCAAATACCGCCTACACCTTC | CASSRQANTAYTF
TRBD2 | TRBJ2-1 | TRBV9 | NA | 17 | TGTGCCAGCAGCATGGCGGGGGGCGTGAGCTCCTACAATGAGCAGTTCTTC | CASSMAGGVSSYNEQFF
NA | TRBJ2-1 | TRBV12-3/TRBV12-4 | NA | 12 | TGTGCCAGCAGTTTCCGGGGGTCTGAGCAGTTCTTC | CASSFRGSEQFF
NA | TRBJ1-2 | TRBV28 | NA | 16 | TGTGCCAGCAGTACCTGGACAGACCCTGCTAACTATGGCTACACCTTC | CASSTWTDPANYGYTF
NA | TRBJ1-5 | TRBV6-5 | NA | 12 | TGTGCCAGCAGACAGGATAATCAGCCCCAGCATTTT | CASRQDNQPQHF
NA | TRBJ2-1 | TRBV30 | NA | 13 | TGTGCCTGGAGCCACCAGACTGATAATGAGCAGTTCTTC | CAWSHQTDNEQFF
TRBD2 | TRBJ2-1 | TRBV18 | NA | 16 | TGTGCCAGCTCACCAACTAGCGGGGGGCACTACAATGAGCAGTTCTTC | CASSPTSGGHYNEQFF
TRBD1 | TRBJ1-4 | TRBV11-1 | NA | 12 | TGTGCCACCGGGACAGGGAGTGAAAAACTGTTTTTT | CATGTGSEKLFF
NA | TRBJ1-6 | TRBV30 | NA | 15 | TGTGCCTGGAAAGCTGGGGGCCCCTATAATTCACCCCTCCACTTT | CAWKAGGPYNSPLHF
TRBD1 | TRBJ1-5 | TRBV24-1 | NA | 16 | TGTGCCACCAGTGATCCGGGACAGGGGCCCAATCAGCCCCAGCATTTT | CATSDPGQGPNQPQHF
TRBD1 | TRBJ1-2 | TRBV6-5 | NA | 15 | TGTGCCAGCAGCAACGGGGGACAGGGGCCACGCGGCTACACCTTC | CASSNGGQGPRGYTF
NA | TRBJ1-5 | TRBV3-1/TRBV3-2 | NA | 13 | TGTGCCAGCAGCTTAAACGGGGGTCAGCCCCAGCATTTT | CASSLNGGQPQHF
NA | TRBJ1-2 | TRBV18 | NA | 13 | TGTGCCAGCTCTCGGACAGAGAACTATGGCTACACCTTC | CASSRTENYGYTF
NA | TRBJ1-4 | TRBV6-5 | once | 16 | TGTGCCAGCAGTTACCGGCTAACAGCGGGGGGCCAGAACCTGTTTTTT | CASSYRLTAGGQNLFF
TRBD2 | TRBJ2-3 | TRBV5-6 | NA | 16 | TGTGCCAGCAGCGCGGGACTAGCGGGAGGGACAGATACGCAGTATTTT | CASSAGLAGGTDTQYF
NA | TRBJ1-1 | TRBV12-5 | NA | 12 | TGTGCTAGTGGTTTGGGGCAGGGTTCGGCTTTCTTT | CASGLGQGSAFF
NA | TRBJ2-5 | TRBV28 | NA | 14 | TGTGCCAGCAGTCCCTTGGACAGAAAAGAGACCCAGTACTTC | CASSPLDRKETQYF
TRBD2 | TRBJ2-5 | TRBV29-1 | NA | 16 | TGCAGCGTTGGCGGGGTGCTAGCGGGAGTAGGGGAGACCCAGTACTTC | CSVGGVLAGVGETQYF
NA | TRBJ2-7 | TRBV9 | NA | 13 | TGTGCCAGCAGCGCGGACTCAACCTACGAGCAGTACTTC | CASSADSTYEQYF
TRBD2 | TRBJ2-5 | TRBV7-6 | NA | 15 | TGTGCCAGCAGCCCTTTCGGGGGGGCCGAAAAGACCCAGTACTTC | CASSPFGGAEKTQYF
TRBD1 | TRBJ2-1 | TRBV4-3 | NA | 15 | TGCGCCAGCAGCCAAGTTCAGGGGGATTACAATGAGCAGTTCTTC | CASSQVQGDYNEQFF
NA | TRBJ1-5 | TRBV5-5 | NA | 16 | TGTGCCAGCAGCTTATATTCCCCAGGTAGCAATCAGCCCCAGCATTTT | CASSLYSPGSNQPQHF
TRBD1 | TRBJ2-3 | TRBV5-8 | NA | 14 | TGTGCCAGCAGCTGGGACAGCGATGTAGGTACGCAGTATTTT | CASSWDSDVGTQYF
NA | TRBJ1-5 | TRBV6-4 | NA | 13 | TGTGCCAGCAGTGAATGGCCGGGTCAGCCCCAGCATTTT | CASSEWPGQPQHF
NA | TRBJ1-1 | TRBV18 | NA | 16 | TGTGCCAGCTCACCACTTTTGTCGGACAGCTCCACTGAAGCTTTCTTT | CASSPLLSDSSTEAFF
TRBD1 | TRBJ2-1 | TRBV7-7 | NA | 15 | TGTGCTAGCAGCATGGGACAGGGCTCCTACAATGAGCAGTTCTTC | CASSMGQGSYNEQFF